Reported below is one T cell receptor beta chain. Its antigen is unknown. The data are from a study of CD8 T cells in ankylosing spondylitis. Quantitative molecular-barcoded 5'-RACE generated the TCR beta libraries. TCRdb used MiXCR to reprocess the 5' RACE reads, holding one entry per CDR3 protein. The sample contains around 540,000 distinct CDR3 sequences, approximately 12% of which appear only once. Whole-study findings and limits: Some of the motif variants had earlier been found in reactive arthritis patients' fluid and blood. Reportedly, matched ankylosing spondylitis synovial fluid was significantly enriched for disease-linked clones. A motif of fewer than ten highly homologous TCR beta variants was seen as apparently characteristic of ankylosing spondylitis blood. Disease-linked clones proved CD8+ and comparatively uncommon in peripheral blood.

Trimming cost V 3 bases and J 10 bases, with 7 bases left between them. Germline-derived CDR1 and CDR2 are SGHRS and YFSETQ. The CDR3 has 10 residues. The specimen was blood, either unsorted or a sorted T cell fraction (not recorded which). The TCR was taken from a male donor with ankylosing spondylitis. The J gene is TRBJ1-1, the V gene TRBV5-1; D may be TRBD1 (5 bases). The CDR3 here is CASSSGGAFF. As DNA, the CDR3 is TGCGCCAGCAGCTCGGGGGGAGCTTTCTTT. The full variable domain, completed using reference TRBV5-1 and TRBJ1-1, is KAGVTQTPRYLIKTRGQQVTLSCSPISGHRSVSWYQQTPGQGLQFLFEYFSETQRNKGNFPGRFSGRQFSNSRSEMNVSTLELGDSALYLCASSSGGAFFGQGTRLTVV.